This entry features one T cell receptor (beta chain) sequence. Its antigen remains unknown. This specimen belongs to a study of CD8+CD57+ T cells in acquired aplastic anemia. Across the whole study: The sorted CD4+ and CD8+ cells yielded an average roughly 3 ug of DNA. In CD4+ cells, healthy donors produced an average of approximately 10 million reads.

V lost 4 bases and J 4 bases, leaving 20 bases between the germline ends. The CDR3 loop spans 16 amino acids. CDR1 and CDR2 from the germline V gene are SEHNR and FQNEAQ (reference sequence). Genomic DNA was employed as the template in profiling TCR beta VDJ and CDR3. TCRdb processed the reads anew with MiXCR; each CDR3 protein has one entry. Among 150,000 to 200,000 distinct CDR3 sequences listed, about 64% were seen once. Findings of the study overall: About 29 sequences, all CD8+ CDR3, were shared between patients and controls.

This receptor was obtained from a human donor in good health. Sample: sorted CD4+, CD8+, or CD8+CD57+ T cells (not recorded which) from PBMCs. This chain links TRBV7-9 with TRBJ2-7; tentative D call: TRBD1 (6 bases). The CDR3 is CASSSGQLLGDYEQYF. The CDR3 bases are TGTGCCAGCAGCTCCGGACAGCTCTTAGGAGATTACGAGCAGTACTTC.